This entry concerns a single T cell receptor beta chain. This specimen comes from a study of graft-versus-host responses after intestinal transplantation. Study details: Anti-thymocyte globulin served as induction for all recipients, who then took tacrolimus and steroids for two to three years. Whole-study findings and limits: Ileal or blood samples showed some GvH clones first, and such clones were also found in recipient marrow. With peak circulating GvH clone levels came an association with early post-transplant HvG declines.

Co-plated with roughly 200,000 CFSE-labeled responder cells were roughly 200,000 irradiated, violet-dye-labeled stimulator cells. Post-reaction sorting isolated proliferating CFSE-low CD3+CD4+ and CD3+CD8+ responders. Repertoires were generated with immunoSEQ multiplex PCR, while TCRdb's copy carries only in-frame clones and drops some. The data show some 8,000 clones, more than 25% seen once. The CDR3 spans 13 residues. CDR1 is LGHNA and CDR2 is YNFKEQ in the germline V gene. Deletions cut 0 bases from V and 2 bases from J, with 5 bases between. The sample in question was alloreactive CD8+ T cells from a mixed lymphocyte reaction culture, obtained before intestinal transplant. Subset defined: CFSE-low proliferating T cells sorted from approximately 6-day pre-transplant mixed lymphocyte reaction (GvH or HvG direction). The origin of this receptor is a human patient who received an intestinal transplant. V and J are TRBV4-2 and TRBJ2-7; D is unresolved. CDR3 nucleotide sequence: TGTGCCAGCAGCCAAGACCTTACCTACGAGCAGTACTTC. Translated: CASSQDLTYEQYF.